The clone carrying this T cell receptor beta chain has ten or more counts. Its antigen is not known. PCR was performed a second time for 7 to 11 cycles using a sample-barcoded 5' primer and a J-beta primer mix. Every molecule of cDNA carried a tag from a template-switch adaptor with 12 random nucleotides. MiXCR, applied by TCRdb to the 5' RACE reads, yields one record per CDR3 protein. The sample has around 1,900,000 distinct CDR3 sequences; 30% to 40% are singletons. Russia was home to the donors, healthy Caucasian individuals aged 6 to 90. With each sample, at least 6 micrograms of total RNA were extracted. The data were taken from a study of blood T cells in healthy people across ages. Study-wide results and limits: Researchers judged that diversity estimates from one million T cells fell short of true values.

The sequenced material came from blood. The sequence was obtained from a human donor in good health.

CDR3 residues: CASSYLNTEAFF. The CDR3 bases are TGTGCCAGCAGCTATTTGAACACTGAAGCTTTCTTT. The chain employs TRBV12-3 or TRBV12-4 and TRBJ1-1; no definite D call. The V end was cut by 6 bases, the J end by 0 bases, with 5 bases between. This CDR3 contains 12 residues.